These T cell receptor beta chains were read from a single sample in a study of cytomegalovirus exposure and HLA in healthy donors. Here immunoSEQ multiplex PCR was the method, and the copy in TCRdb shows in-frame clones only, minus some. This sample yields about 190,000 clones, of which over 70% are seen a single time; 3% to 4% belongs to the top ten. The sequenced material came from PBMCs. Every receptor here comes from a man over 45 in good health and CMV-seronegative. Each CDR3 is given with its conserved first and last residue. A D gene is named only where the DNA matches it firmly. The size of a clone is reported for some rows only, either as once, few or many, or as a class for expanded clones.

v_gene: TRBV5-3; len: 15; d_gene: -; j_gene: TRBJ2-7; abundance: -; CDR3nt: TGTGCCAGAAGCCCAATCGGACAGTTCTCCTACGAGCAGTACTTC; CDR3aa: CARSPIGQFSYEQYF
v_gene: TRBV4-1; len: 16; d_gene: -; j_gene: TRBJ1-1; abundance: -; CDR3nt: TGCGCCAGCAGCCATATTTTCGGGGGGGGGAACACTGAAGCTTTCTTT; CDR3aa: CASSHIFGGGNTEAFF
v_gene: TRBV2; len: 14; d_gene: -; j_gene: TRBJ2-2; abundance: -; CDR3nt: TGTGCCAGCAGTGTGGCCTTGAACACCGGGGAGCTGTTTTTT; CDR3aa: CASSVALNTGELFF
v_gene: TRBV4-2; len: 15; d_gene: -; j_gene: TRBJ2-2; abundance: -; CDR3nt: TGTGCCAGCAGCCAAGCTTATAAGAACACCGGGGAGCTGTTTTTT; CDR3aa: CASSQAYKNTGELFF
v_gene: TRBV7-2; len: 15; d_gene: -; j_gene: TRBJ1-5; abundance: -; CDR3nt: TGTGCCAGCAGCTTAGAAGCAAATAGCAATCAGCCCCAGCATTTT; CDR3aa: CASSLEANSNQPQHF
v_gene: TRBV6-5; len: 14; d_gene: -; j_gene: TRBJ2-5; abundance: once; CDR3nt: TGTGCCAGCAGACGTCGGGGTCGGCAAGAGACCCAGTACTTC; CDR3aa: CASRRRGRQETQYF
v_gene: TRBV27; len: 15; d_gene: -; j_gene: TRBJ1-2; abundance: -; CDR3nt: TGTGCCAGCAGTTCTTACGCGACGGAGTACTATGGCTACACCTTC; CDR3aa: CASSSYATEYYGYTF
v_gene: TRBV10-3; len: 12; d_gene: -; j_gene: TRBJ1-1; abundance: -; CDR3nt: TGTGCCATCAGTGAGTTGGTGGGAGTAGCTTTCTTT; CDR3aa: CAISELVGVAFF
v_gene: TRBV7-2; len: 18; d_gene: TRBD2; j_gene: TRBJ2-2; abundance: -; CDR3nt: TGTGCCAGCAGCTCTGGCCCCGCGCGGGGGGGCCGGGGCGGGGAGCTGTTTTTT; CDR3aa: CASSSGPARGGRGGELFF
v_gene: TRBV10-3; len: 14; d_gene: TRBD1; j_gene: TRBJ1-5; abundance: -; CDR3nt: TGTGCCATCAGTGTCGGACAGGGTAGCGCGCCCCAGCATTTT; CDR3aa: CAISVGQGSAPQHF
v_gene: TRBV5-5; len: 14; d_gene: TRBD1; j_gene: TRBJ1-1; abundance: -; CDR3nt: TGTGCCAGCAGCGATGACAGGGGAGTCGCTGAAGCTTTCTTT; CDR3aa: CASSDDRGVAEAFF
v_gene: TRBV6-7; len: 15; d_gene: -; j_gene: TRBJ1-4; abundance: -; CDR3nt: TGTGCCAGCAGTTACTCTCCCCCACGGGGTGAAAAACTGTTTTTT; CDR3aa: CASSYSPPRGEKLFF
v_gene: TRBV27; len: 15; d_gene: TRBD1; j_gene: TRBJ1-5; abundance: -; CDR3nt: TGTGCCAGCAGTCTTGGGACAGGGGACCGGCAGCCCCAGCATTTT; CDR3aa: CASSLGTGDRQPQHF
v_gene: TRBV27; len: 13; d_gene: -; j_gene: TRBJ1-2; abundance: -; CDR3nt: TGTGCCAGCAGTGCCCAGGGTAACTATGGCTACACCTTC; CDR3aa: CASSAQGNYGYTF
v_gene: TRBV2; len: 16; d_gene: TRBD1; j_gene: TRBJ1-6; abundance: -; CDR3nt: TGTGCCAGCAGGTGCGGGACAGGGGTCTATAATTCACCCCTCCACTTT; CDR3aa: CASRCGTGVYNSPLHF
v_gene: TRBV9; len: 15; d_gene: -; j_gene: TRBJ2-5; abundance: once; CDR3nt: TGTGCCAGCAGCCCCGGAGACCTCGAATTAGTGGCCCAGTACTTC; CDR3aa: CASSPGDLELVAQYF
v_gene: TRBV4-2; len: 15; d_gene: TRBD1; j_gene: TRBJ1-2; abundance: -; CDR3nt: TGTGCCAGCAGCCAAGGGACAGGGACGACCTATGGCTACACCTTC; CDR3aa: CASSQGTGTTYGYTF
v_gene: TRBV9; len: 14; d_gene: TRBD2; j_gene: TRBJ2-1; abundance: -; CDR3nt: TGTGCCAGCAGCGCCGGGAGGTCCCAAAATGAGCAGTTCTTC; CDR3aa: CASSAGRSQNEQFF
v_gene: TRBV7-2; len: 15; d_gene: -; j_gene: TRBJ2-7; abundance: -; CDR3nt: TGTGCCAGCAGCCCCCGAGGGCAGAAGAGGAACGAGCAGTACTTC; CDR3aa: CASSPRGQKRNEQYF
v_gene: TRBV7-2; len: 12; d_gene: -; j_gene: TRBJ1-4; abundance: -; CDR3nt: TGTGCCAGCAGCTCCTACGGTGAAAAACTGTTTTTT; CDR3aa: CASSSYGEKLFF
v_gene: TRBV27; len: 14; d_gene: TRBD1; j_gene: TRBJ1-1; abundance: -; CDR3nt: TGTGCCAGCACCACAGGGGAAACGAACACTGAAGCTTTCTTT; CDR3aa: CASTTGETNTEAFF
v_gene: TRBV27; len: 13; d_gene: -; j_gene: TRBJ2-7; abundance: few; CDR3nt: TGTGCCAGCGCGACAGTTCGGCCTTACGAGCAGTACTTC; CDR3aa: CASATVRPYEQYF
v_gene: TRBV27; len: 13; d_gene: -; j_gene: TRBJ1-1; abundance: -; CDR3nt: TGTGCCAGCAGTTTGGGACAGAACACTGAAGCTTTCTTT; CDR3aa: CASSLGQNTEAFF
v_gene: TRBV6-5; len: 13; d_gene: -; j_gene: TRBJ2-7; abundance: -; CDR3nt: TGTGCCAGCAGTTACTCGGGGGCATCCGAGCAGTACTTC; CDR3aa: CASSYSGASEQYF
v_gene: TRBV4-1; len: 12; d_gene: TRBD1; j_gene: TRBJ1-1; abundance: few; CDR3nt: TGCGCCAGCAGCCAACCTGGGACAGGGGGTCTCTTT; CDR3aa: CASSQPGTGGLF
v_gene: TRBV5-5; len: 15; d_gene: TRBD1; j_gene: TRBJ2-2; abundance: -; CDR3nt: TGTGCCAGCAGCCCAAATGACAGGGGCACCGGGGAGCTGTTTTTT; CDR3aa: CASSPNDRGTGELFF
v_gene: TRBV9; len: 13; d_gene: TRBD1; j_gene: TRBJ1-1; abundance: once; CDR3nt: TGTGCCAGCAGCGGACACAGGGGAGGCGAAGCTTTCTTT; CDR3aa: CASSGHRGGEAFF
v_gene: TRBV30; len: 13; d_gene: -; j_gene: TRBJ1-3; abundance: -; CDR3nt: TGTGCCTCCCATTGGGGCCCTGGAAACACCATATATTTT; CDR3aa: CASHWGPGNTIYF
v_gene: TRBV11-2; len: 12; d_gene: -; j_gene: TRBJ1-2; abundance: -; CDR3nt: TGTGCCAGCAGCTTACTCGGTGTAGGCTACACCTTC; CDR3aa: CASSLLGVGYTF
v_gene: TRBV6-4; len: 13; d_gene: -; j_gene: TRBJ2-5; abundance: few; CDR3nt: TGTGCCAGCAGTCCCGGGATGCGTGAGACCCAGTACTTC; CDR3aa: CASSPGMRETQYF
v_gene: TRBV6-1; len: 13; d_gene: TRBD1; j_gene: TRBJ2-1; abundance: -; CDR3nt: TGTGCCAGCAGTTTAAACAGGGGCGATGAGCAGTTCTTC; CDR3aa: CASSLNRGDEQFF
v_gene: TRBV30; len: 15; d_gene: -; j_gene: TRBJ1-3; abundance: -; CDR3nt: TGTGCCTGGAGTGTTGCCAGGGGAATTGGAAACACCATATATTTT; CDR3aa: CAWSVARGIGNTIYF
v_gene: TRBV21-1; len: 13; d_gene: -; j_gene: TRBJ2-5; abundance: -; CDR3nt: TGTGCCAGCAGCACGCGGGGAAAGGAGACCCAGTACTTC; CDR3aa: CASSTRGKETQYF
v_gene: TRBV11-2; len: 15; d_gene: TRBD1; j_gene: TRBJ2-7; abundance: -; CDR3nt: TGTGCCAGCAGCACCGCCGGGACAGGACTCTACGAGCAGTACTTC; CDR3aa: CASSTAGTGLYEQYF
v_gene: TRBV14; len: 17; d_gene: TRBD1; j_gene: TRBJ2-7; abundance: -; CDR3nt: TGTGCCAGCAGCCAACGCAGACAAGGGACAGGGCTCCACGAGCAGTACTTC; CDR3aa: CASSQRRQGTGLHEQYF
v_gene: TRBV4-2; len: 11; d_gene: -; j_gene: TRBJ1-4; abundance: -; CDR3nt: TGTGCCAGCAGCGAGGGCGAAAAACTGTTTTTT; CDR3aa: CASSEGEKLFF
v_gene: TRBV2; len: 11; d_gene: TRBD1; j_gene: TRBJ2-1; abundance: -; CDR3nt: TGTGCCAGCAGCCGACAGGGGAAGCAGTTCTTC; CDR3aa: CASSRQGKQFF
v_gene: TRBV10-3; len: 13; d_gene: TRBD1; j_gene: TRBJ1-6; abundance: -; CDR3nt: TGTGCCATCAGGGACAGGGCCGATTCACCCCTCCACTTT; CDR3aa: CAIRDRADSPLHF
v_gene: TRBV19; len: 13; d_gene: -; j_gene: TRBJ2-7; abundance: few; CDR3nt: TGTGCCAGTAGTGCGCATACTTTCTACGAGCAGTACTTC; CDR3aa: CASSAHTFYEQYF
v_gene: TRBV7-6; len: 14; d_gene: TRBD1; j_gene: TRBJ1-1; abundance: -; CDR3nt: TGTGCCAGCAGCTTTCGAAGCAGGGGGACTGAAGCTTTCTTT; CDR3aa: CASSFRSRGTEAFF
v_gene: TRBV7-2; len: 16; d_gene: TRBD1; j_gene: TRBJ1-5; abundance: -; CDR3nt: TGTGCCAGCAGCCCAGCGGGGACAGGGGTAACACAGCCCCAGCATTTT; CDR3aa: CASSPAGTGVTQPQHF
v_gene: TRBV4-1; len: 13; d_gene: -; j_gene: TRBJ2-3; abundance: -; CDR3nt: TGCGCCAGCAGCCCTCCAGGGGTGGGTACGCAGTATTTT; CDR3aa: CASSPPGVGTQYF
v_gene: TRBV6-5; len: 13; d_gene: TRBD1; j_gene: TRBJ1-1; abundance: -; CDR3nt: TGTGCCAGCAGCTCCACAGGGGATACTGAAGCTTTCTTT; CDR3aa: CASSSTGDTEAFF
v_gene: TRBV10-3; len: 15; d_gene: TRBD1; j_gene: TRBJ2-5; abundance: -; CDR3nt: TGTGCCTCGGCGGCGGGGACAGGGGGCGGAGAGACCCAGTACTTC; CDR3aa: CASAAGTGGGETQYF
v_gene: TRBV19; len: 14; d_gene: TRBD1; j_gene: TRBJ2-2; abundance: -; CDR3nt: TGTGCCAGTACCCCCGGGACAGGGGTGGGGGAGCTGTTTTTT; CDR3aa: CASTPGTGVGELFF
v_gene: TRBV4-2; len: 14; d_gene: TRBD1; j_gene: TRBJ1-2; abundance: once; CDR3nt: TGTGCCAGCAGCCACGGGGACAGGAGTTATGGCTACACCTTC; CDR3aa: CASSHGDRSYGYTF
v_gene: TRBV4-2; len: 17; d_gene: -; j_gene: TRBJ2-1; abundance: -; CDR3nt: TGTGCCAGCAGCCAAGAAGCTGGGGGGGCGACTTGGGACGAGCAGTTCTTC; CDR3aa: CASSQEAGGATWDEQFF
v_gene: TRBV4-2; len: 14; d_gene: -; j_gene: TRBJ1-2; abundance: -; CDR3nt: TGTGCCAGCAGCCAAGCACCGGGAAGCTATGGCTACACCTTC; CDR3aa: CASSQAPGSYGYTF
v_gene: TRBV9; len: 15; d_gene: -; j_gene: TRBJ1-4; abundance: -; CDR3nt: TGTGCCAGCAGCGTTAGAGGAGGGGCGGATGAAAAACTGTTTTTT; CDR3aa: CASSVRGGADEKLFF
v_gene: TRBV2; len: 13; d_gene: TRBD1; j_gene: TRBJ2-7; abundance: -; CDR3nt: TGTGCCAGCAGCCGGGACAGGGTCTACGAGCAGTACTTC; CDR3aa: CASSRDRVYEQYF
v_gene: TRBV6-5; len: 15; d_gene: TRBD1; j_gene: TRBJ1-5; abundance: -; CDR3nt: TGTGCCAGCACCATAGGGACAGGGAATCGTCAGCCCCAGCATTTT; CDR3aa: CASTIGTGNRQPQHF
v_gene: TRBV27; len: 13; d_gene: TRBD1; j_gene: TRBJ2-7; abundance: once; CDR3nt: TGTGCCAGCAGGCCGACAGGGGTAGGCGAGCAGTACTTC; CDR3aa: CASRPTGVGEQYF